This record looks at one T cell receptor beta chain sequence and its context. Its specificity is unknown. The record originates from a study of T cells after yellow fever vaccination. Regarding the study as a whole: Abundant clonotypes from the bulk population could get into FACS-sorted repertoires as contaminants. Clonotype sharing between CD4 and CD8 compartments was small. Peaking faster, on day 5 versus 15, the secondary response was nonetheless weaker.

Germline CDR1 is SGDLS and CDR2 is YYNGEE. The V and J ends lost 3 bases and 7 bases, in that order; junction bases with no gene match: 4. The CDR3 extends over 14 amino acids. TCRdb re-called the 5' RACE reads through MiXCR, storing one row per CDR3 protein. The sample gives fewer than 400,000 distinct CDR3 sequences, around a tenth of which show up once; approximately 3.3% is in the top ten. The V gene is TRBV9, the J gene TRBJ2-2; 9 bases match TRBD2. The sequence was collected from a man younger than 35 who received the YFV17D yellow fever vaccine. This material consisted of CD4+ T cells sorted from PBMCs, taken 45 days after the yellow fever booster vaccination. CDR3 DNA sequence: TGTGCCAGCAGCGCTAGCGGGGAGGTCGGGGAGCTGTTTTTT. This codes for CASSASGEVGELFF.